This T cell receptor (beta chain) derives from a study of regulatory T cells in long-lasting Graves disease. Study results and limitations: Public clonotype sharing was higher in persistent than newly diagnosed patients.

This CDR3 comprises 13 residues. This sample's time point: newly diagnosed GD, antithyroid drugs for less than 3 months. PBMCs were the source of the RNA used for TCR sequencing. TCR beta libraries were built with iRepertoire HTBI primers and Arm-PCR of CDR3 regions. TCRdb processed the multiplex PCR reads anew with MiXCR; each CDR3 protein has one entry. The table lists 360,000 or so distinct CDR3 sequences, about 12% of them singletons, with approximately 20% in the top ten. Points on this clonotype: No antigen is known for it. A much larger clonotype is one base distant, so this may be a read error.

The data were also submitted as part of a second study, on T cells in Graves' hyperthyroidism and ophthalmopathy. That publication notes: Hyperthyroidism, newly diagnosed and lasting under 2 months, affected patients aged 18 to 65.

The sequencing here drew on peripheral blood mononuclear cells (PBMCs), taken at new diagnosis, from a patient treated with antithyroid drugs. The V and J genes are TRBV12-3 or TRBV12-4 and TRBJ1-2, with TRBD1 matching 12 bases. This receptor was identified in a woman under 30 with Graves disease. CDR3 protein: CTSIGDRGHGYTF. The CDR3 bases are TGTACCAGCATCGGGGACAGGGGGCATGGCTACACCTTC.